Within the sample, the clone carrying this T cell receptor (beta chain) is large. Its antigen is as yet unknown. This sample is drawn from a study of circulating CD8 cells and anti-PD-1 response in melanoma. Live CD3+CD8+TCRalphabeta+ cells were sorted into four subsets by PD-1 and/or TIGIT. Trimming cost V 0 bases and J 10 bases, with 5 bases left between them. Germline lookup yields CDR1 SGHDT and CDR2 YYEEEE. The CDR3 has 12 amino acids. Study observations and caveats: Some patients were treatment-naive; others were previously treated. Peptide assays on expanded sorted subsets replaced tumor-based reactivity testing.

Each library started from around 15 ng of total RNA using the QIAseq Immune Repertoire TCR panel. Each CDR3 protein is one row after TCRdb ran MiXCR on the reads. The repertoire includes about 2,000 distinct CDR3 sequences, roughly 6.8% of them detected once, and 3% sits in the top ten. The chain employs TRBV5-6 and TRBJ1-6; D is unclear. The source is a human donor with melanoma. The sequencing here drew on CD8+ T cells from PBMCs, taken at baseline or after one month of anti-PD-1 therapy (not recorded which). CDR3 sequence: CASSLGESPLHF. DNA of the CDR3: TGTGCCAGCAGCTTGGGAGAATCACCCCTCCACTTT.